This entry lists 15 T cell receptor beta chains sequenced from one sample in a study of cytomegalovirus exposure and HLA in healthy donors. PCR was performed using 60 Vbeta and 13 Jbeta primers. Assay used: immunoSEQ multiplex PCR; TCRdb lists only in-frame clones, some missing. The data contain roughly 100,000 clones, over 80% of them singletons. Specimen: PBMCs. The receptors originated from a middle-aged man in good health and CMV-seronegative.

This clone was detected only once. The chain couples TRBV6-6 to TRBJ1-1; 7 bases line up with TRBD1. Germline V gives CDR1 MNHNY, CDR2 SVGAGI (reference sequence). This CDR3 region has 15 residues. V dropped 5 bases and J dropped 1; count of bases not matched to a gene: 7. CDR3 sequence reads: CASSIVTGTNTEAFF. The CDR3 DNA reads as TGTGCCAGCAGTATCGTGACAGGGACGAACACTGAAGCTTTCTTT.

This clone was counted between two and nine times. The CDR3 loop is CASSSGPRQDTGNYGYTF. DNA for the CDR3: TGTGCCAGCAGCTCCGGACCACGTCAAGACACAGGGAACTATGGCTACACCTTC. This rearrangement joins TRBV7-6 to TRBJ1-2; D possibly corresponds to TRBD1 (6 bases). The CDR3 runs to 18 residues. V was pared by 4 bases and J by 2 bases, with 23 bases between. Germline CDR1 SGHVS, CDR2 FNYEAQ.

The chain links TRBV4-2 to TRBJ2-1; possible D gene TRBD1, 5 bases. The CDR3 sequence is 15 residues long. Germline CDR1 LGHNA, CDR2 YNFKEQ. Trimming shortened V by 4 bases and J by 0 bases, and 10 bases separated the two germline ends. CDR3 bases: TGTGCCAGCAGCCTGACAGTAGGCTCCTACAATGAGCAGTTCTTC. Translating gives CASSLTVGSYNEQFF.

The J gene is TRBJ1-2, the V gene TRBV6-1, with 8 positions matching TRBD1. CDR1 and CDR2 from the germline V gene are MNHNS and SASEGT. With 0 bases clipped from V and 4 bases from J, the junction kept 7 bases outside the gene matches. The CDR3 spans 16 residues. The CDR3 DNA sequence: TGTGCCAGCAGTGAAGCGCCAGGGGGCGCGGGCTATGGCTACACCTTC. It specifies CASSEAPGGAGYGYTF.

The table lists this clone with a few counts. The rearrangement links TRBV4-1 to TRBJ1-2; D not certain. V lost 0 bases and J lost 4, with 6 bases in between. Germline assignment: CDR1 MGHRA and CDR2 YSYEKL. This CDR3 spans 13 amino acids. In DNA form, the CDR3 reads TGCGCCAGCAGCCAAGATCCAGTCTATGGCTACACCTTC. Its protein product is CASSQDPVYGYTF.

This chain connects TRBV4-2 to TRBJ1-2; perhaps TRBD1 as D (6 bases). The V end lost 2 bases, the J end lost 8 bases, and 21 bases lay between the germline ends. The CDR3 extends over 16 amino acids. The germline V gene has CDR1 LGHNA and CDR2 YNFKEQ. This CDR3 reads CASSQTPTGTIGGYTF. In DNA form, the CDR3 reads TGTGCCAGCAGCCAAACTCCTACCGGGACAATCGGGGGCTACACCTTC.

This rearrangement joins TRBV13 to TRBJ2-3; D remains unclear. Germline CDR1 and CDR2: PRHDT and FYEKMQ (reference sequence). V lost 5 bases and J lost 6, with 12 bases in between. This CDR3 spans 13 amino acids. Written as DNA, the CDR3 is TGTGCCAGCAGCCCGGCGGTCTCCGATACGCAGTATTTT. Translated, it gives CASSPAVSDTQYF.

As to this clone: At one end, the junction sequence differs from germline, possibly due to a read error. This chain uses TRBV11-2 with TRBJ2-5, with TRBD2 matching 8 bases. This CDR3 comprises 15 residues. Germline CDR1 and CDR2: SGHAT and FQNNGV. In DNA form, the CDR3 reads TGTGCCAGCAGGTCTATAGCGGGGCGCCAAGAACAGAGGCACTTC. Translated: CASRSIAGRQEQRHF. The full variable domain, in which reference TRBV11-2 and TRBJ2-5 provide the parts outside the CDR3, is EAGVAQSPRYKIIEKRQSVAFWCNPISGHATLYWYQQILGQGPKLLIQFQNNGVVDDSQLPKDRFSAERLKGVDSTLKIQPAKLEDSAVYLCASRSIAGRQEQRHFGPGTRLLVL.

CDR3 region: CASSVYGGGFSGNTIYF. The CDR3 DNA reads as TGTGCCAGCAGTGTCTATGGGGGGGGGTTCTCTGGAAACACCATATATTTT. V is TRBV2 and J is TRBJ1-3, with D tentatively TRBD1 (5 bases). The germline gives CDR1 SNHLY, CDR2 FYNNEI. Trimming removed 4 bases from V and 0 bases from J, with 16 bases in between. The CDR3 is 17 amino acids.

This clone was counted a few times. The chain employs TRBV9 and TRBJ1-2; 7 nucleotides line up with TRBD1. Unmatched junction bases numbered 6, after V lost 3 bases and J lost 4 bases. This CDR3 spans 14 amino acids. Germline CDR1 and CDR2: SGDLS and YYNGEE. This CDR3 is CASSGDSLLYGYTF. The CDR3 DNA reads TGTGCCAGCAGCGGGGACAGTCTTCTCTATGGCTACACCTTC.

This chain connects TRBV9 to TRBJ1-1; 8 bases agree with TRBD1. The germline V gene has CDR1 SGDLS and CDR2 YYNGEE. CDR3 length: 15 residues. Losses at the gene ends were 3 bases for V and 1 base for J; bases not matched to a gene: 5. The CDR3 loop reads CASSGGDRRNTEAFF. DNA for the CDR3: TGTGCCAGCAGCGGTGGGGACAGGAGGAACACTGAAGCTTTCTTT.

The V and J genes are TRBV6-1 and TRBJ1-5; weak D call: TRBD1 (6 bases). The CDR3 sequence is 18 residues long. CDR1 MNHNS and CDR2 SASEGT come from the germline V gene. V was shortened by 1 base and J by 4 bases, with 20 bases between the two germline ends. CDR3 in DNA: TGTGCCAGCAGTGAAGTTATCTGGGCAGGGGCAAAAAATCAGCCCCAGCATTTT. Encoded protein: CASSEVIWAGAKNQPQHF.

The sample holds a few counts of this clone. This chain links TRBV7-2 with TRBJ1-1, with TRBD1 identical over 8 bases. CDR1 SGHTA and CDR2 FQGNSA come from the germline V gene. The CDR3 loop spans 15 amino acids. Germline trimming cut 0 bases from V and 9 bases from J; bases unmatched to any gene: 9. Written as DNA, the CDR3 is TGTGCCAGCAGCTTAGCGTCGGCCACAGGGGGTAAAGCTTTCTTT. Translated, it gives CASSLASATGGKAFF.

The rearrangement links TRBV5-8 to TRBJ2-1, with TRBD1 as a possible D gene (5 bases). The V end was cut by 0 bases, the J end by 3 bases, with 7 bases between. Germline V gene sequence: CDR1 SGHTS, CDR2 YDEGEE. The CDR3 covers 14 residues. CDR3 protein: CASSLGQSYNEQFF. CDR3 in DNA: TGTGCCAGCAGCTTGGGACAGAGCTACAATGAGCAGTTCTTC. The variable domain in full, with the rest retrieved from reference TRBV5-8 and TRBJ2-1, is EAGVTQSPTHLIKTRGQQATLRCSPISGHTSVYWYQQALGLGLQFLLWYDEGEERNRGNFPPRFSGRQFPNYSSELNVNALELEDSALYLCASSLGQSYNEQFFGPGTRLTVL.

J is TRBJ1-1 and V is TRBV4-1; possible D gene TRBD1, 5 bases. Trimming stripped 0 bases from V and 11 bases from J, with 13 bases between. Germline V CDR1 and CDR2: MGHRA, YSYEKL. The CDR3 extends over 13 amino acids. CDR3: CASSQDGTGVAFF. CDR3 sequence (DNA): TGCGCCAGCAGCCAAGATGGCACAGGCGTGGCTTTCTTT.